This record looks at one T cell receptor beta chain sequence and its context. The data were obtained in a study of T cell changes during pregnancy in multiple sclerosis. Generated by immunoSEQ multiplex PCR, the TCRdb table keeps only in-frame clones and is missing some. Counted here are about 36,000 clones, approximately 90% occurring once; the ten biggest clones make up around 7.2%. Sequences were derived from CD8+ T cells from peripheral blood mononuclear cells, sampled in the third trimester of pregnancy. The clonotype originates from a female donor with multiple sclerosis, enrolled in a pregnancy study.

CDR3 coding DNA: TGCGCCAGCAGCCAAGCAGTCGAAAGCTACGAGCAGTACTTC. This sequence encodes CASSQAVESYEQYF. The chain couples TRBV4-1 to TRBJ2-7, with D hard to call. CDR1 is MGHRA and CDR2 is YSYEKL in the germline V gene. Trimming removed 1 base at V and 3 bases at J, with 10 bases between. CDR3 size: 14 residues.